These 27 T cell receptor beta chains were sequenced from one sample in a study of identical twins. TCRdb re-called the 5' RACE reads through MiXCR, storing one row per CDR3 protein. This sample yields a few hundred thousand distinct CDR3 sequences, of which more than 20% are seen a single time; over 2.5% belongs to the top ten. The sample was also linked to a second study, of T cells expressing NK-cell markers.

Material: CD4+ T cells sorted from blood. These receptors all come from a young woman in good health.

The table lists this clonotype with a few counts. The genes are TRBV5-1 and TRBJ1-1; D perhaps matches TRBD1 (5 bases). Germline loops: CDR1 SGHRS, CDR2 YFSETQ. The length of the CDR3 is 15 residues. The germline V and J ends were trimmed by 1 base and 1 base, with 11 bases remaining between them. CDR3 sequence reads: CASSLRGGQNTEAFF. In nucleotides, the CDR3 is TGCGCCAGCAGCTTGCGGGGCGGACAGAACACTGAAGCTTTCTTT.

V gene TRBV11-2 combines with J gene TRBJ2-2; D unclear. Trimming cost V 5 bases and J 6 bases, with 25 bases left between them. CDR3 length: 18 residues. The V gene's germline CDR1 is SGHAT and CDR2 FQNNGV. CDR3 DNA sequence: TGTGCCAGCAGCCTAAGGGATCCCGGAGTTGGTGCGTCCGGGGAGCTGTTTTTT. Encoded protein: CASSLRDPGVGASGELFF.

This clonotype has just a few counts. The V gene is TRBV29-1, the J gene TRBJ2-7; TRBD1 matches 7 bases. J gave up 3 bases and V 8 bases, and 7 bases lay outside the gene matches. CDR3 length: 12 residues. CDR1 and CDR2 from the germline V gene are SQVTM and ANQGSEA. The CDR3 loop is CSTRQGLYEQYF. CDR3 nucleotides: TGCAGCACCCGACAGGGTCTCTACGAGCAGTACTTC.

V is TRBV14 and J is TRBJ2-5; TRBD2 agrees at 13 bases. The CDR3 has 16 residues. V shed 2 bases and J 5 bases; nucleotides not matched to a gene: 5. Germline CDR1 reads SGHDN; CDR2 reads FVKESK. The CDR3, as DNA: TGTGCCAGCAGCCAAACGTTGGGACTAGCGGGGGAGACCCAGTACTTC. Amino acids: CASSQTLGLAGETQYF.

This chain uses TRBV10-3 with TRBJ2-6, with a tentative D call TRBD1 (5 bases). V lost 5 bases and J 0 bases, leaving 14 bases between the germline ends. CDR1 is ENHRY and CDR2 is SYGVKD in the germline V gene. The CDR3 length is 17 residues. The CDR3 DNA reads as TGTGCCATCAGTCCCACAGGTGCTTCCTCTGGGGCCAACGTCCTGACTTTC. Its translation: CAISPTGASSGANVLTF.

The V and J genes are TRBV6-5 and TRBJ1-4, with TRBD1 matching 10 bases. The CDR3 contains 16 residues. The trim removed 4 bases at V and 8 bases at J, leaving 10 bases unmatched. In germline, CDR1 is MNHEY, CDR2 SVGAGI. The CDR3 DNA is TGTGCCAGCAGTTCCCTCCTGACAGGGGGCTCCGAAAAACTGTTTTTT. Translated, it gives CASSSLLTGGSEKLFF.

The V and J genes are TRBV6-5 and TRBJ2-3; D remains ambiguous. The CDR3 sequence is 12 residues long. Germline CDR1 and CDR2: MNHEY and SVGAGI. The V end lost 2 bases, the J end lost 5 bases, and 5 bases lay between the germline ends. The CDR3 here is CASSYNRDTQYF. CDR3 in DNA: TGTGCCAGCAGTTACAATCGAGATACGCAGTATTTT.

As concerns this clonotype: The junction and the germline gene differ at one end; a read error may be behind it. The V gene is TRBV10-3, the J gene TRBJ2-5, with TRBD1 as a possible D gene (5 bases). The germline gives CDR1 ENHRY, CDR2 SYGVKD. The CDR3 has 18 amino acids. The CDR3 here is CAFSLRRTIGHSEETQYF. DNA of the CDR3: TGTGCCTTCAGTCTACGACGAACTATCGGACACTCGGAAGAGACCCAGTACTTC.

The CDR3 nucleotides are TGTGCCAGCAGCCTCGACAGGGGCGGACTAGCGGGAGCCACAGATACGCAGTATTTT. Translation: CASSLDRGGLAGATDTQYF. V and J are TRBV11-1 and TRBJ2-3; 13 bases are shared with TRBD2. This CDR3 has 19 residues. Germline V gene lookup returns CDR1 SGHAT and CDR2 FQDESV (reference sequence). J was trimmed by 2 bases and V by 5 bases; bases with no gene match: 13.

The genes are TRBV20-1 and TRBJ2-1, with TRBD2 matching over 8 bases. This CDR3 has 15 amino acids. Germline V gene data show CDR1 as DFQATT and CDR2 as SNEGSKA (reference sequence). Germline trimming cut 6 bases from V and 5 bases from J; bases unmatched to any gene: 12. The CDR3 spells CSARGLGRPHNEQFF. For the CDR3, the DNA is TGCAGTGCCAGGGGACTAGGTAGGCCCCACAATGAGCAGTTCTTC.

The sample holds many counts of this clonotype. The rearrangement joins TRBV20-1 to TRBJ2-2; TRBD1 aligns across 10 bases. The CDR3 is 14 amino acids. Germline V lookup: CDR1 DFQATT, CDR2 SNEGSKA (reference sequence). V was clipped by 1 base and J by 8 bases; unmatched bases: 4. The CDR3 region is CSARGQGATGELFF. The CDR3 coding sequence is TGCAGTGCTAGAGGACAGGGGGCAACAGGGGAGCTGTTTTTT.

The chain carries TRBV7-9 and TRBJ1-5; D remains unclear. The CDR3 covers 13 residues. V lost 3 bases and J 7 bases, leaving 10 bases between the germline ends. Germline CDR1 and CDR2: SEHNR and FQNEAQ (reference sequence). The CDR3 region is CASSFMGVQPQHF. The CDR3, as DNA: TGTGCCAGCAGCTTCATGGGAGTCCAGCCCCAGCATTTT. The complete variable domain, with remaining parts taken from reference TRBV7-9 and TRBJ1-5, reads DTGVSQNPRHKITKRGQNVTFRCDPISEHNRLYWYRQTLGQGPEFLTYFQNEAQLEKSRLLSDRFSAERPKGSFSTLEIQRTEQGDSAMYLCASSFMGVQPQHFGDGTRLSIL.

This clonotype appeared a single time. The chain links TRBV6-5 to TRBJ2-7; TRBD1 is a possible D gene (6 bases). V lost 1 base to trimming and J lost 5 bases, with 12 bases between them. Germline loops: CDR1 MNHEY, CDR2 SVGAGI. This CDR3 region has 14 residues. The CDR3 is CASSYLTGSDEQYF. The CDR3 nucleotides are TGTGCCAGCAGTTACTTAACAGGGAGCGACGAGCAGTACTTC.

In DNA, the CDR3 is TGCAGTGCTAGTCGGGGGCCCCAATACAATGAGCAGTTCTTC. Translated, it gives CSASRGPQYNEQFF. The chain combines TRBV20-1 with TRBJ2-1; D tentatively fits TRBD1 or TRBD2 (6 bases each). The germline V gene encodes CDR1 DFQATT and CDR2 SNEGSKA (reference sequence). The length of the CDR3 is 14 residues. Trimming removed 3 bases from V and 4 bases from J, with 13 bases in between.

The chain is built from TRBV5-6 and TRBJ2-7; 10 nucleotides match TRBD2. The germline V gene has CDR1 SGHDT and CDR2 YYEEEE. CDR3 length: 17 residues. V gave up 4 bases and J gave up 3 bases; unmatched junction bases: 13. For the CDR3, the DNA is TGTGCCAGCAGCACGGACTGGGGACTAGCGTTCAGCTACGAGCAGTACTTC. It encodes CASSTDWGLAFSYEQYF.

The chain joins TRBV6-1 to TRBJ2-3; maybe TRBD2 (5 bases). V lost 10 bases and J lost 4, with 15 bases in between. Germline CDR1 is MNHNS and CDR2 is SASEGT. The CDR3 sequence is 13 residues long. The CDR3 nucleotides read TGTGCCACGGGTCTTCTCGGGGCAGATACGCAGTATTTT. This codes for CATGLLGADTQYF.

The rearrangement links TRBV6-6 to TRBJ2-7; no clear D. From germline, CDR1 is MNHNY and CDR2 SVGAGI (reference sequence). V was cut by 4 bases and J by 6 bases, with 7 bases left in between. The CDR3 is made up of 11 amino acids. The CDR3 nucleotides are TGTGCCAGCAGTTCCGCCCGCGAGCAGTACTTC. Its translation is CASSSAREQYF.

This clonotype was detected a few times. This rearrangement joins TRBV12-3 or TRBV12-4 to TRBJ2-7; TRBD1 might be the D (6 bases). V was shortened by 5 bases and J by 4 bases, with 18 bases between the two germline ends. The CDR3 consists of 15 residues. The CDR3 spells CASSPKGHGRYEQYF. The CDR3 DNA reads TGTGCCAGCAGTCCCAAGGGACACGGTCGTTACGAGCAGTACTTC.

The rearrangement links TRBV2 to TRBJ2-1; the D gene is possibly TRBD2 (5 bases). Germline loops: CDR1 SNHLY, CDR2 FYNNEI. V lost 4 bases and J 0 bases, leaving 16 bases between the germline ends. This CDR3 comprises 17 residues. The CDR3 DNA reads TGTGCCAGCAGTGGAGGACGGGGTATAGGCTCCTACAATGAGCAGTTCTTC. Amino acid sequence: CASSGGRGIGSYNEQFF.

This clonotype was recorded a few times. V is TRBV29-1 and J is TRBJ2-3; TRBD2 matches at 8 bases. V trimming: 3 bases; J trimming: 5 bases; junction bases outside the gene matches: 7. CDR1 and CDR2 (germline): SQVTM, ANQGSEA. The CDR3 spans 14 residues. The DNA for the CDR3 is TGCAGCGTTGATACGGGAGGGGGGATAGATACGCAGTATTTT. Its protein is CSVDTGGGIDTQYF.

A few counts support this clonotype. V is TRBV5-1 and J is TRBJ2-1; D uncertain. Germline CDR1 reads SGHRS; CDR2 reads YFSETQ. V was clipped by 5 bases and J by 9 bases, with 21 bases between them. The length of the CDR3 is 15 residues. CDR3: CASRSAAIVGVEQFF. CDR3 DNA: TGCGCCAGCAGGTCGGCGGCTATCGTTGGGGTTGAGCAGTTCTTC.

CDR3: CASRRDRGQPQHF. In nucleotides, the CDR3 is TGTGCCAGCAGAAGAGACAGGGGCCAGCCCCAGCATTTT. The genes are TRBV7-6 and TRBJ1-5, with TRBD1 identical over 8 bases. Germline-derived CDR1 and CDR2 are SGHVS and FNYEAQ. This CDR3 has 13 residues. V was pared by 6 bases and J by 7 bases, with 5 bases of the junction left unmatched.

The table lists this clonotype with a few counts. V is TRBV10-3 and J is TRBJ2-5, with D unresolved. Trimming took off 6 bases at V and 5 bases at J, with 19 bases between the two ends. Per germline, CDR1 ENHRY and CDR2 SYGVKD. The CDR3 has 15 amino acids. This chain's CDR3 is CAISEGPSNWETQYF. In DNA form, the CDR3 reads TGTGCCATCAGCGAAGGACCTAGTAACTGGGAGACCCAGTACTTC.

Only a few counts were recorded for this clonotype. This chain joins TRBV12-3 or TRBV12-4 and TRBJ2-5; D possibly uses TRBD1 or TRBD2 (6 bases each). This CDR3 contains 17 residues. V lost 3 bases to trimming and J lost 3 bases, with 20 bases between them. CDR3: CASSFGGRGHKKETQYF. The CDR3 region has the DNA TGTGCCAGCAGTTTTGGTGGGCGGGGACACAAGAAAGAGACCCAGTACTTC.

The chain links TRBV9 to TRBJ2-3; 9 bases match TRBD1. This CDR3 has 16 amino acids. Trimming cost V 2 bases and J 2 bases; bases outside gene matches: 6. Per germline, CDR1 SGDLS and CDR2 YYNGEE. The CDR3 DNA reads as TGTGCCAGCAGCGTCAGAGGACAGGGGAACACAGATACGCAGTATTTT. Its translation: CASSVRGQGNTDTQYF.

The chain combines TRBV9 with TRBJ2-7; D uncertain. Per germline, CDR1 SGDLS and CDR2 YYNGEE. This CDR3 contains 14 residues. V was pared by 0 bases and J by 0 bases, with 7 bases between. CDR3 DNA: TGTGCCAGCAGCGTAGGACGGCACTCCTACGAGCAGTACTTC. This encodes CASSVGRHSYEQYF.

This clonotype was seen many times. The CDR3 DNA reads TGTGCCAGCAGCAGTCTGCGGACAAAATATAATTCACCCCTCCACTTT. Its protein product is CASSSLRTKYNSPLHF. V gene TRBV11-2 combines with J gene TRBJ1-6, with D perhaps TRBD1 (5 bases). The germline gives CDR1 SGHAT, CDR2 FQNNGV. The V and J ends lost 5 bases and 4 bases respectively, with 15 bases between them. The CDR3 runs 16 residues. The full variable domain, in which reference TRBV11-2 and TRBJ1-6 provide the parts outside the CDR3, is EAGVAQSPRYKIIEKRQSVAFWCNPISGHATLYWYQQILGQGPKLLIQFQNNGVVDDSQLPKDRFSAERLKGVDSTLKIQPAKLEDSAVYLCASSSLRTKYNSPLHFGNGTRLTVT.